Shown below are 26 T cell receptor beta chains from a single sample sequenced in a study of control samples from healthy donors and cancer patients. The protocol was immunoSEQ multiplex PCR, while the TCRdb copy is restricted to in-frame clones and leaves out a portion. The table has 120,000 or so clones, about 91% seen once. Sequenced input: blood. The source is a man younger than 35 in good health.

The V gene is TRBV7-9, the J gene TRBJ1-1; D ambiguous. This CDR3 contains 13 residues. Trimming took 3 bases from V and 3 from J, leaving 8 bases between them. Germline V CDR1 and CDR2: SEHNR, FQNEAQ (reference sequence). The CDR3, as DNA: TGTGCCAGCAGCTTCGTCAAGGACACTGAAGCTTTCTTT. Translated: CASSFVKDTEAFF.

In DNA, the CDR3 is TGTGCCAGCAGCGTGACTAGAGGGATCTACAATGAGCAGTTCTTC. This codes for CASSVTRGIYNEQFF. The chain is built from TRBV7-2 and TRBJ2-1; weak D call: TRBD2 (6 bases). Germline CDR1 SGHTA, CDR2 FQGNSA. The CDR3 extends over 15 amino acids. Trimming shortened V by 5 bases and J by 3 bases, and 14 bases separated the two germline ends.

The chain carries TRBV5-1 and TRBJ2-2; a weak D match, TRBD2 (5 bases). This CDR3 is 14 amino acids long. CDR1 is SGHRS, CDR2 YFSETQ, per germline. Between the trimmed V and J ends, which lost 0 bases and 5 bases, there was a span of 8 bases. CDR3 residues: CASSLVPGTGELFF. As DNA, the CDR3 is TGCGCCAGCAGCTTGGTACCGGGGACCGGGGAGCTGTTTTTT.

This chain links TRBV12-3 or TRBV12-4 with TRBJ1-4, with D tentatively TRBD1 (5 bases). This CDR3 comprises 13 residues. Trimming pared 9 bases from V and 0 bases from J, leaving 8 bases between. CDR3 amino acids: CASRGATNEKLFF. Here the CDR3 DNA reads TGTGCCAGTAGGGGCGCAACTAATGAAAAACTGTTTTTT.

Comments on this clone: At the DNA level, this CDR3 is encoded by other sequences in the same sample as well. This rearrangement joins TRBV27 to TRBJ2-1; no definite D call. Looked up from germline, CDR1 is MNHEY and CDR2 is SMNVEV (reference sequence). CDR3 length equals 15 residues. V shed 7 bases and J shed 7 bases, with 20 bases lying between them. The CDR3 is CASTKAGLVRNEQFF. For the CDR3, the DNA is TGTGCCAGCACCAAAGCCGGGTTAGTAAGGAATGAGCAGTTCTTC.

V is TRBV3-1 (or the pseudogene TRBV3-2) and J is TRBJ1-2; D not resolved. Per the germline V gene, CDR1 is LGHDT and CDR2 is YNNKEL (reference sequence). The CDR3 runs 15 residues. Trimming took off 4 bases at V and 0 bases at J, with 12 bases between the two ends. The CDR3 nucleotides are TGTGCCAGCAGCCCGACACAGACTTCTAACTATGGCTACACCTTC. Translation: CASSPTQTSNYGYTF.

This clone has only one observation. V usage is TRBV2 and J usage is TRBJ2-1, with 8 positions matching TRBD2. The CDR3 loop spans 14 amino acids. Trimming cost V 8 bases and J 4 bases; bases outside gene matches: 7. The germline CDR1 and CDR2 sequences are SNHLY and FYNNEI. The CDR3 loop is CASVGTRSYNEQFF. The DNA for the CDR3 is TGTGCCAGCGTCGGGACTAGAAGTTACAATGAGCAGTTCTTC.

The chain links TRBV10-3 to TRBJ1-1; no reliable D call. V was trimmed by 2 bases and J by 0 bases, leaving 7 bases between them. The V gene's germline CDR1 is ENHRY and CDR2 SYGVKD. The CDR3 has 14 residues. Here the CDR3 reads CAISEEGMNTEAFF. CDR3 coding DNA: TGTGCCATCAGTGAGGAGGGCATGAACACTGAAGCTTTCTTT.

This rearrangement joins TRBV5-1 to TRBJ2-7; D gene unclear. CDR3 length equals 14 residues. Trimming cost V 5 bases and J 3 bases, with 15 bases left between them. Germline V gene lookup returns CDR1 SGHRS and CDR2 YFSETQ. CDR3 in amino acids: CASRSTLESYEQYF. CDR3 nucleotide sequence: TGCGCCAGCAGGTCAACCCTCGAGAGCTACGAGCAGTACTTC.

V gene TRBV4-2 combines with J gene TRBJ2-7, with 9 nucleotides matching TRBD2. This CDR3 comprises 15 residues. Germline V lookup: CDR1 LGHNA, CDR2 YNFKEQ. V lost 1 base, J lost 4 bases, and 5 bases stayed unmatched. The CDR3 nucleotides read TGTGCCAGCAGCCAAGGGACTAGCGTTCAATACGAGCAGTACTTC. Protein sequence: CASSQGTSVQYEQYF.

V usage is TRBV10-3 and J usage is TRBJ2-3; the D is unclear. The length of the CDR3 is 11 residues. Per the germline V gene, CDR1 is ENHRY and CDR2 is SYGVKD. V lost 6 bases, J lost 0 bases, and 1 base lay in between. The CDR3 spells CAIRSTDTQYF. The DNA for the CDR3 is TGTGCCATCAGAAGCACAGATACGCAGTATTTT.

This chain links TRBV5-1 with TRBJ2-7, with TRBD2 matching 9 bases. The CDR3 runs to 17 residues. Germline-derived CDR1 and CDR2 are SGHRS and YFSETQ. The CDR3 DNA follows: TGCCCCCGCTCTCGGGGGGTAGCGGGGGAAGTAGGCTACGAGCAGTACTTC. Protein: CPRSRGVAGEVGYEQYF.

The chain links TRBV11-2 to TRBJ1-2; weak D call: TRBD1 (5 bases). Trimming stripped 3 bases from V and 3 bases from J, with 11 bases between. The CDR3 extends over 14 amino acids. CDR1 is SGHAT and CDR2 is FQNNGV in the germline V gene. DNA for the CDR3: TGTGCCAGCAGCTTTGGCGGGGCTTACTATGGCTACACCTTC. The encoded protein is CASSFGGAYYGYTF.

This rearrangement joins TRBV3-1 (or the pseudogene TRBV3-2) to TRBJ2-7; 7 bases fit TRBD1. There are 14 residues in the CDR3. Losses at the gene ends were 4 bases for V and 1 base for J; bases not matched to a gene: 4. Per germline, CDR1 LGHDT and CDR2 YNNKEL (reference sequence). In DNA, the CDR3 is TGTGCCAGCAGCCTCCGGGACAGATCCTACGAGCAGTACTTC. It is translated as CASSLRDRSYEQYF.

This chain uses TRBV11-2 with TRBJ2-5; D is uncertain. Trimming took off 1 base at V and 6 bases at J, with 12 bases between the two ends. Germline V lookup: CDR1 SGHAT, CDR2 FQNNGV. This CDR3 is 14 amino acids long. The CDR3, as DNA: TGTGCCAGCAGCTTAGGTTCCAATCCGCAGACCCAGTACTTC. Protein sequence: CASSLGSNPQTQYF.

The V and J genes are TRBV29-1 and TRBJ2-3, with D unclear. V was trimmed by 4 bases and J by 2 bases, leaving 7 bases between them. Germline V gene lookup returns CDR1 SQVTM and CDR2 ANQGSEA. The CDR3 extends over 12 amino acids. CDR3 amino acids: CSVVGITDTQYF. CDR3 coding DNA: TGCAGCGTTGTGGGGATCACAGATACGCAGTATTTT.

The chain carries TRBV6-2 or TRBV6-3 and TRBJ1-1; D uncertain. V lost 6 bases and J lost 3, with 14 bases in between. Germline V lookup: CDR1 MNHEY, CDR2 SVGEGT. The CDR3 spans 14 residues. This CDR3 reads CASSPFPQDTEAFF. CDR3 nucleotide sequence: TGTGCCAGCAGCCCCTTCCCCCAGGACACTGAAGCTTTCTTT.

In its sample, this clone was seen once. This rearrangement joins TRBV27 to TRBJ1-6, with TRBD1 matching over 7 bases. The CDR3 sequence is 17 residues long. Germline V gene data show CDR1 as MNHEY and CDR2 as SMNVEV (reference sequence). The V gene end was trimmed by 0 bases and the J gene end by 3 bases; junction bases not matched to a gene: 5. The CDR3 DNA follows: TGTGCCAGCAGTTTATCGGGGACAGCAATCTATAATTCACCCCTCCACTTT. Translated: CASSLSGTAIYNSPLHF.

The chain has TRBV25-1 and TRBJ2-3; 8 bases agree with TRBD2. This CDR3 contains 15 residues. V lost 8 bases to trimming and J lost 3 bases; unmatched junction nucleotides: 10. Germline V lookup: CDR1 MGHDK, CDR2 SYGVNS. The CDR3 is CASSRGGGITDTQYF. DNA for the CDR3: TGTGCCAGCTCTCGGGGGGGAGGGATAACAGATACGCAGTATTTT.

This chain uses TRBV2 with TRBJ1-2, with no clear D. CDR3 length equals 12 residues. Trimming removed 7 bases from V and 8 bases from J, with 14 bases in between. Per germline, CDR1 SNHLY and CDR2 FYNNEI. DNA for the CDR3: TGTGCCAGCACCCCGATGGCTGAAGGCTACACCTTC. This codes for CASTPMAEGYTF. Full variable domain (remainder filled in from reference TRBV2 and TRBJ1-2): EPEVTQTPSHQVTQMGQEVILRCVPISNHLYFYWYRQILGQKVEFLVSFYNNEISEKSEIFDDQFSVERPDGSNFTLKIRSTKLEDSAMYFCASTPMAEGYTFGSGTRLTVV.

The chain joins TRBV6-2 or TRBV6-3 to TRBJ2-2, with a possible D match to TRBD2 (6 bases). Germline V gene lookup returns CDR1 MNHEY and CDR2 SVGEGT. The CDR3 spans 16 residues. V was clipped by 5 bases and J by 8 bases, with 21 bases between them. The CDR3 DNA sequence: TGTGCCAGCAGTCCCCTGGGGGGTTCGATGTGGGGGGAGCTGTTTTTT. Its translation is CASSPLGGSMWGELFF.

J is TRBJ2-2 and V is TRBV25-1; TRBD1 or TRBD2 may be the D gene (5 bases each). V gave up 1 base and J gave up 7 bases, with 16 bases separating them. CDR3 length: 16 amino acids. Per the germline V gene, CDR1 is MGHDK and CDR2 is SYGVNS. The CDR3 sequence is CASSESVGGLGGELFF. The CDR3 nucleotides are TGTGCCAGCAGTGAATCCGTTGGGGGATTGGGCGGGGAGCTGTTTTTT.

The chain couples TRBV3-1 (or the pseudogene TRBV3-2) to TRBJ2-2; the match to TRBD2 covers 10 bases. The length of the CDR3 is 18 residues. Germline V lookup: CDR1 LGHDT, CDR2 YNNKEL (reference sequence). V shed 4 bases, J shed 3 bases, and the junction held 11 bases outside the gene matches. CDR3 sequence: CASSPHDLAGVHTGELFF. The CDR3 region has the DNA TGTGCCAGCAGCCCTCACGATCTAGCGGGGGTTCACACCGGGGAGCTGTTTTTT.

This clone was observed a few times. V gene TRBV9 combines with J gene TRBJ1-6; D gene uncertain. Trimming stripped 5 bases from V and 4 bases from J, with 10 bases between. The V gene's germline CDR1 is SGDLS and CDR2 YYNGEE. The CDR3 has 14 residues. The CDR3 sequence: CASRAAAYNSPLHF. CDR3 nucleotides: TGTGCCAGCAGGGCTGCAGCGTATAATTCACCCCTCCACTTT.

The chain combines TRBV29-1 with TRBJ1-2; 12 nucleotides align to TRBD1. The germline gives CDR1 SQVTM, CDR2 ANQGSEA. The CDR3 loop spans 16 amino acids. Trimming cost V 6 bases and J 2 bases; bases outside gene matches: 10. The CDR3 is CSVTSRDRGQNYGYTF. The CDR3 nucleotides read TGCAGCGTCACGTCCCGGGACAGGGGGCAGAACTATGGCTACACCTTC.

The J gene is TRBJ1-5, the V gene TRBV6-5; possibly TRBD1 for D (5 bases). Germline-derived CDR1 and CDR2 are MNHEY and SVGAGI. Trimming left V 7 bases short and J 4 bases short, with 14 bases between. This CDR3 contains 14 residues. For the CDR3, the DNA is TGTGCCAGCACGACGGGGGACGGTAATCAGCCCCAGCATTTT. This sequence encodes CASTTGDGNQPQHF.